The clone carrying this T cell receptor beta chain was detected once. The sample originates from a study of blood T cell repertoires in COVID-19. Study-wide context: From the United States, Italy and Spain came samples of acute and convalescent COVID-19. PBMCs, B-cell-depleted T cells, or T cells provided the cDNA or gDNA that made up the material.

Methods used by the authors: Estimation of nucleated cell counts relied on the amplification of reference gene primers. Sequenced by immunoSEQ multiplex PCR; TCRdb stores in-frame clones only, minus some. The V and J calls and clone size come from that table; D and trimming were worked out from the DNA. The top ten hold 1.5% to 2% of the sample, which has 150,000 to 200,000 clones, 89% seen once. The specimen sequenced was peripheral blood. This TCR was recovered from a man aged 18 to 30 who had recovered from COVID-19.

The CDR3 sequence: CASSFASGRPPRGEQFF. In nucleotides, the CDR3 is TGTGCCAGCAGTTTCGCCAGCGGGAGGCCTCCCCGGGGTGAGCAGTTCTTC. V gene TRBV27 combines with J gene TRBJ2-1; TRBD2 matches at 9 bases. CDR1 is MNHEY and CDR2 is SMNVEV in the germline V gene (reference sequence). V shed 3 bases and J 9 bases; nucleotides not matched to a gene: 15. This CDR3 has 17 amino acids.